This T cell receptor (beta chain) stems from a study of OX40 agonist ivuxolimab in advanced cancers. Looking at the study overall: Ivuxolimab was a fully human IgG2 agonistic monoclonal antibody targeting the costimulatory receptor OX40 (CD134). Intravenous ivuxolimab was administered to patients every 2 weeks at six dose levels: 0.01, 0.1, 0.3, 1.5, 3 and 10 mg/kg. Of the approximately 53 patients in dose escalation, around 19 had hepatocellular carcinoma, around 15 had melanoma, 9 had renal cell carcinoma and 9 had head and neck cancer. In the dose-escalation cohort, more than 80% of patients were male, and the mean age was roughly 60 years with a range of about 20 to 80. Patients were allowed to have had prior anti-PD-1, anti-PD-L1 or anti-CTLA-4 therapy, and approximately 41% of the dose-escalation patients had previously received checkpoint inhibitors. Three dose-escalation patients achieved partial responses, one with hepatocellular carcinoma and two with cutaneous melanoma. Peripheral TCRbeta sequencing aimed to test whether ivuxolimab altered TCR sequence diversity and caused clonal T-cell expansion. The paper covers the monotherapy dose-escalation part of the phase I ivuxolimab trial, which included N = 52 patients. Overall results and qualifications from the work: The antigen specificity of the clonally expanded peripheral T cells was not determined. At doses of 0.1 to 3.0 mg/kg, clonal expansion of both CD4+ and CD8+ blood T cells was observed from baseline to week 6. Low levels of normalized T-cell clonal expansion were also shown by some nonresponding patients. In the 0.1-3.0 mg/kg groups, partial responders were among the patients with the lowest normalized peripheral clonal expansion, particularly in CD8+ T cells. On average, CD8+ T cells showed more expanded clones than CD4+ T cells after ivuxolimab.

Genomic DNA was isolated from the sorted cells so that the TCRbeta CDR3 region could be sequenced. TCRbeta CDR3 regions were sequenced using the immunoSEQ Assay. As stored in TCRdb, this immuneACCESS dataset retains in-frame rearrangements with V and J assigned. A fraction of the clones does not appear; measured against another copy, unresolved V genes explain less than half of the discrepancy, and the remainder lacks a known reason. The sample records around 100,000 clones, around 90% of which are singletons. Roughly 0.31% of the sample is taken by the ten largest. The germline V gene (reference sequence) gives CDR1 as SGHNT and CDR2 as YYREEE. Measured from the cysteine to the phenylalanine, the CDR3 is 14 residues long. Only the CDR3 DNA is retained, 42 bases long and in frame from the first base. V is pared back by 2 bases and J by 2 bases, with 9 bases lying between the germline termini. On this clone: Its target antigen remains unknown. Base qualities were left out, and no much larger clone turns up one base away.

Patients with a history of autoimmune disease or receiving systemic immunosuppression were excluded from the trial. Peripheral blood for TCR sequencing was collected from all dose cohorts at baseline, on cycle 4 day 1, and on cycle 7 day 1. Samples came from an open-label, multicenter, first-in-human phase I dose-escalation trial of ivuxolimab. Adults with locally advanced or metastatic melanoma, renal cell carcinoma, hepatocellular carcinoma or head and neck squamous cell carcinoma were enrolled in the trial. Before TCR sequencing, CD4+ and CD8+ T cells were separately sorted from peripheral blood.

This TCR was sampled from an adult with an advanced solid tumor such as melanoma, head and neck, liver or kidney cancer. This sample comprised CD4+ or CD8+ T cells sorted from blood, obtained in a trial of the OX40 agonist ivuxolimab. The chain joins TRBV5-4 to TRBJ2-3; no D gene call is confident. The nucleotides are TGTGCCAGCAGCTTAGGTTCTATCACAGATACGCAGTATTTT. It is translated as CASSLGSITDTQYF.